These 19 T cell receptor beta chains originate from one sample sequenced in a study of T cells in Graves' hyperthyroidism and ophthalmopathy. Amplification targeted TCR beta CDR3 regions from RNA transcripts. With the HTBI primer set, the TCR CDR3 went through a first round of RT-PCR. TCRdb redid the calling of the multiplex PCR reads with MiXCR, one entry per CDR3 protein. Among approximately 620,000 distinct CDR3 sequences, 15% to 20% were seen once, and the ten largest hold roughly 3.5%. The sample consisted of blood. These receptors were obtained from a woman between 40 and 55 years old with Graves' ophthalmopathy.

The chain joins TRBV11-2 to TRBJ1-2, with D perhaps matching TRBD1 (6 bases). CDR1 is SGHAT and CDR2 is FQNNGV in the germline V gene. Trimming removed 3 bases at V and 3 bases at J, with 14 bases between. The CDR3 spans 15 residues. The CDR3 sequence: CASSLVGGGDYGYTF. The CDR3 region has the DNA TGTGCCAGCAGCTTGGTAGGCGGGGGCGACTATGGCTACACCTTC.

This rearrangement joins TRBV5-1 to TRBJ2-3; 12 nucleotides align to TRBD2. This CDR3 comprises 15 residues. From germline, CDR1 is SGHRS and CDR2 YFSETQ. V dropped 7 bases and J dropped 6; count of bases not matched to a gene: 9. The CDR3 DNA reads TGCGCCAGCTCGGCTAGCGGGGGGGCCTGGGATACGCAGTATTTT. This translates into CASSASGGAWDTQYF.

The chain recombines TRBV29-1 with TRBJ1-2; 11 bases map to TRBD1. V trimming: 6 bases; J trimming: 6 bases; junction bases outside the gene matches: 15. Germline CDR1 is SQVTM and CDR2 is ANQGSEA. The CDR3 is 16 residues long. The CDR3, as DNA: TGCAGCGTCGACCGGGACAGGGGGATAACGGCAGATGGCTACACCTTC. It is translated as CSVDRDRGITADGYTF.

The rearrangement uses TRBV9 and TRBJ1-4, with 8 bases fitting TRBD1. J lost 5 bases, V lost 3 bases, and 3 bases had no gene match. The germline V gene has CDR1 SGDLS and CDR2 YYNGEE. The CDR3 sequence is 14 residues long. CDR3 sequence: CASSGTGSNEKLFF. For the CDR3, the DNA is TGTGCCAGCAGCGGGACAGGGTCAAATGAAAAACTGTTTTTT.

This clonotype was detected many times. This sequence joins TRBV20-1 and TRBJ2-3, with 7 bases fitting TRBD2. The germline CDR1 and CDR2 sequences are DFQATT and SNEGSKA (reference sequence). CDR3 length: 12 residues. J gave up 4 bases and V 5 bases, and 3 bases lay outside the gene matches. CDR3 coding DNA: TGCAGTGCTCAGCGGGGTGCAGATACGCAGTATTTT. It codes for CSAQRGADTQYF.

This clonotype came up many times. This sequence joins TRBV18 and TRBJ2-5, with D unclear. The length of the CDR3 is 18 residues. Germline V lookup: CDR1 KGHSH, CDR2 LQKENI. The germline V and J ends were trimmed by 1 base and 9 bases, with 27 bases remaining between them. CDR3 in DNA: TGTGCCAGCTCACCACTTAAGGCGACACGAGACCCTGGCATGGCCCAGTACTTC. This encodes CASSPLKATRDPGMAQYF.

This clonotype was seen ten or more times. This sequence joins TRBV2 and TRBJ2-3; 9 positions match TRBD2. The CDR3 is 17 residues long. With V trimmed by 3 bases and J by 1 base, 8 bases remained unmatched. The germline CDR1 and CDR2 sequences are SNHLY and FYNNEI. In DNA, the CDR3 is TGTGCCAGCAGTGATGGGGGGGCTAGCGGGGGCACAGATACGCAGTATTTT. As protein: CASSDGGASGGTDTQYF.

Comments on this clonotype: Being one base from a much bigger clone, this may be a read error. The CDR3 does not end in the conserved phenylalanine or tryptophan, so this is likely a read error. The rearrangement joins TRBV18 to TRBJ1-1; 7 bases agree with TRBD1. This CDR3 contains 16 residues. Trimming cost V 2 bases and J 3 bases; bases outside gene matches: 9. CDR1 KGHSH and CDR2 LQKENI come from the germline V gene. The CDR3: CASSPATTGVYTEAFL. In nucleotides, the CDR3 is TGTGCCAGCTCACCAGCCACAACAGGGGTGTACACTGAAGCTTTCCTT.

V and J are TRBV20-1 and TRBJ2-1, with 10 bases lining up with TRBD2. The CDR3 consists of 14 residues. Germline V gives CDR1 DFQATT, CDR2 SNEGSKA (reference sequence). After removal of 5 bases from V and 9 bases from J, the junction contained 10 bases not matched to a gene. CDR3 DNA sequence: TGCAGTGCTGGGCCCCTAGCGGGGGCTAGTGAGCAGTTCTTC. Translation gives CSAGPLAGASEQFF.

V and J are TRBV28 and TRBJ2-7; perhaps TRBD2 as D (6 bases). V was cut by 5 bases and J by 2 bases, with 16 bases left in between. This CDR3 has 15 residues. Looked up from germline, CDR1 is MDHEN and CDR2 is SYDVKM. The CDR3 DNA reads as TGTGCCAGCAGTCCAGGCGAGGAGGGAACCTACGAGCAGTACTTC. It specifies CASSPGEEGTYEQYF.

This clonotype was recorded many times. The genes are TRBV5-1 and TRBJ1-2; D remains unclear. Deletions cut 5 bases from V and 1 base from J, with 12 bases between. This CDR3 contains 14 residues. Germline V CDR1 and CDR2: SGHRS, YFSETQ. This CDR3 is CASRDGQLNYGYTF. The CDR3 nucleotides read TGCGCCAGCAGGGACGGGCAGCTTAACTATGGCTACACCTTC.

At least ten counts were recorded for this clonotype. The CDR3 DNA reads as TGTGCCAGCACCCGGCCCGCGGGAGGGGTTAATGAGCAGTTCTTC. It codes for CASTRPAGGVNEQFF. The chain uses TRBV2 and TRBJ2-1; 9 bases agree with TRBD2. J gave up 7 bases and V 7 bases, and 11 bases lay outside the gene matches. This CDR3 has 15 amino acids. CDR1 is SNHLY and CDR2 is FYNNEI in the germline V gene.

This clonotype was seen only a few times. The CDR3 DNA sequence: TGTGCCAGCAGCTCCTGGACAGGGATAAAAGAGACCCAGTACTTC. Its protein is CASSSWTGIKETQYF. The rearrangement joins TRBV7-9 to TRBJ2-5; 8 bases are a match to TRBD1. Trimming at V came to 4 bases and at J to 3 bases, leaving 7 bases not matched to a gene. Per germline, CDR1 SEHNR and CDR2 FQNEAQ (reference sequence). The CDR3 sequence is 15 residues long. Full variable domain (outside the CDR3, taken from reference TRBV7-9 and TRBJ2-5): DTGVSQNPRHKITKRGQNVTFRCDPISEHNRLYWYRQTLGQGPEFLTYFQNEAQLEKSRLLSDRFSAERPKGSFSTLEIQRTEQGDSAMYLCASSSWTGIKETQYFGPGTRLLVL.

The rearrangement uses TRBV20-1 and TRBJ2-3, with D hard to call. V dropped 0 bases and J dropped 6 bases, with 4 bases sitting between them. CDR1 is DFQATT, CDR2 SNEGSKA, per germline (reference sequence). The CDR3 is 11 amino acids. CDR3 amino acids: CSARDRDTQYF. The DNA of the CDR3 is TGCAGTGCTAGAGACAGGGATACGCAGTATTTT.

This clonotype occurred many times. This chain links TRBV7-9 with TRBJ2-2; the D is unclear. The ends were cut back, 1 base at V and 5 bases at J, with 17 bases in the middle. The CDR3 length is 17 residues. Germline assignment: CDR1 SEHNR and CDR2 FQNEAQ (reference sequence). The CDR3 is CASSLDYGYISTGELFF. The CDR3 DNA follows: TGTGCCAGCAGCTTAGATTATGGCTATATCTCAACCGGGGAGCTGTTTTTT.

As regards this clonotype: One end of the junction fails to match germline, which may point to a read error. The genes are TRBV3-1 and TRBJ2-3; D is possibly TRBD2 (5 bases). The CDR3 is 14 amino acids. Germline lookup yields CDR1 LGHDT and CDR2 YNNKEL (reference sequence). Here the CDR3 reads CANKSGARTDTQCF. In nucleotides, the CDR3 is TGTGCCAACAAGAGCGGAGCGCGCACAGATACGCAGTGTTTT.

The chain employs TRBV6-2 or TRBV6-3 and TRBJ2-7; 8 bases fit TRBD1. Germline V lookup: CDR1 MNHEY, CDR2 SVGEGT. The V gene end was trimmed by 11 bases and the J gene end by 1 base; junction bases not matched to a gene: 10. This CDR3 contains 14 residues. The CDR3 DNA reads as TGTGCCGGATACAGGGGGAGCTCTTCCTACGAGCAGTACTTC. Translating gives CAGYRGSSSYEQYF.

The chain has TRBV7-9 and TRBJ1-2, with TRBD1 as a possible D gene (6 bases). The CDR3 is 14 residues long. Deletions cut 4 bases from V and 8 bases from J, with 17 bases between. The germline gives CDR1 SEHNR, CDR2 FQNEAQ (reference sequence). As DNA, the CDR3 is TGTGCCAGCAGCTCTCCGGGACAAGGGGAAGGCTACACCTTC. Protein product: CASSSPGQGEGYTF.

This clonotype has ten or more counts. The chain is built from TRBV20-1 and TRBJ2-3, with D tentatively TRBD2 (6 bases). Trimming pared 6 bases from V and 1 base from J, leaving 11 bases between. The CDR3 loop spans 13 amino acids. Germline V lookup: CDR1 DFQATT, CDR2 SNEGSKA (reference sequence). CDR3 region: CSARGSGTDTQYF. CDR3 nucleotide sequence: TGCAGTGCGCGGGGAAGCGGCACAGATACGCAGTATTTT.